The text below deals with one T cell receptor (beta chain). Its antigen is unidentified. Stated treatment: roughly 11-day PBMC culture with coronavirus spike peptide pools or control peptides (ViraFEST assay). The CDR3 runs 13 residues. Germline values: CDR1 SEHNR, CDR2 FQNEAQ (reference sequence). V lost 3 bases and J 5 bases, leaving 10 bases between the germline ends. The study sequenced cultured CD4+ T cell DNA using the Oncomine TCR Beta short-read assay. Someone extracted genomic DNA from cultured CD4+ T cells. Each CDR3 protein is one row after TCRdb ran MiXCR on the PCR reads. The sample consists of some 10,000 distinct CDR3 sequences, just over 70% of them appearing once. The source of the sample is a study of vaccination and CD4 T cells after COVID-19. The overall study: Two Hispanic individuals were among six male and four female convalescent patients. The control cultures got either a CEFX pool, an HIV-1 Nef pool, or no peptide at all.

Study-level points and caveats: Convalescent patients' vaccine-specific clones were spike mono-reactive in 304 of 307 cases.

The chain recombines TRBV7-9 with TRBJ1-2; D not certain. The sequence derives from a human donor who had recovered from COVID-19. Material for sequencing was CD4+ T cells from blood, cultured in vitro. CDR3: CASSFGDKYGYTF. The CDR3 nucleotides read TGTGCCAGCAGCTTCGGAGACAAGTATGGCTACACCTTC.